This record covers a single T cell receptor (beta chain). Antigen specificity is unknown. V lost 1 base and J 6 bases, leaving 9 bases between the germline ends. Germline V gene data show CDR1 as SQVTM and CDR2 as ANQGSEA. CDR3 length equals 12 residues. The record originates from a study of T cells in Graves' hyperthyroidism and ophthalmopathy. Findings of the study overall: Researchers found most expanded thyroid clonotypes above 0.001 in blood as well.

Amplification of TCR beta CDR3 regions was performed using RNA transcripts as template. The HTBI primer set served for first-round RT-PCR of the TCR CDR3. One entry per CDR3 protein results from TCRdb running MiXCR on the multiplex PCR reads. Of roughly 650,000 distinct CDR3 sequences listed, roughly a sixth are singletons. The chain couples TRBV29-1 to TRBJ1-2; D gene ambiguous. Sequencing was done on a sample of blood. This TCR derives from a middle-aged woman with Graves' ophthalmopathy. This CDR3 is CSVEGGFNGYTF. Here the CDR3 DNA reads TGCAGCGTTGAAGGGGGTTTTAATGGCTACACCTTC.